This TCR beta chain was documented in a study of cytomegalovirus exposure and HLA in healthy donors. The germline gives CDR1 MDHEN, CDR2 SYDVKM. Deletions cut 4 bases from V and 4 bases from J, with 11 bases between. CDR3 size: 14 residues. The PCR was carried out with 60 Vbeta primers and 13 Jbeta primers. The data were produced by immunoSEQ multiplex PCR, yet TCRdb's version contains in-frame clones alone and is incomplete. The sample has about 170,000 clones, approximately 76% seen once. This clone has just a few counts. The sequenced sample consisted of PBMCs. The chain carries TRBV28 and TRBJ1-5; tentative D call: TRBD1 (5 bases). This TCR derives from a woman between 18 and 29 years old in good health and CMV-seropositive. This chain's CDR3 is CASSSGTPNQPQHF. Here the CDR3 DNA reads TGTGCCAGCAGTTCCGGGACTCCTAATCAGCCCCAGCATTTT. Together with reference TRBV28 and TRBJ1-5, the CDR3 gives the full variable domain: DVKVTQSSRYLVKRTGEKVFLECVQDMDHENMFWYRQDPGLGLRLIYFSYDVKMKEKGDIPEGYSVSREKKERFSLILESASTNQTSMYLCASSSGTPNQPQHFGDGTRLSIL.